Sequencing of this T cell receptor (beta chain) was carried out in a study of cytotoxic CD8 clonotypes in ibrutinib-treated CLL. Study in general: Averaging across samples gave approximately 270,000 productive templates and tens of thousands of productive rearrangements. Study findings and constraints: Sustained-remission patients were sampled at one set of times and progressing patients at different ones. Ibrutinib response saw clonality rise, and progression saw it return toward baseline. At baseline, clonality was higher than in age-matched healthy donors and correlated with CD8+ counts.

The assay was immunoSEQ multiplex PCR, and TCRdb's table has in-frame clones only and misses some. Counted here are around 250,000 clones, around 70% occurring once; the ten biggest clones make up 15%. The CDR3 extends over 14 amino acids. CDR1 is SQVTM, CDR2 ANQGSEA, per germline. The V end lost 6 bases, the J end lost 6 bases, and 19 bases lay between the germline ends. Details on this clone: No antigen is known for it.

The origin of this receptor is a human donor with chronic lymphocytic leukemia. The sequencing here drew on PBMCs, taken after 24 months of ibrutinib treatment. This chain links TRBV29-1 with TRBJ2-3; tentative D call: TRBD1 (6 bases). DNA of the CDR3: TGCAGCGTCGAACCGGGACAAGGGACCGATACGCAGTATTTT. It translates to CSVEPGQGTDTQYF.